This T cell receptor beta chain is from a study of a mutant IDH1 vaccine in newly diagnosed glioma. In the study overall: Of the patients given treatment, about 62% were male and approximately 38% were female, and a mean age of roughly 40 years was recorded. Radiotherapy, temozolomide, or both had been given previously, and both were given to most.

Turning to this clone: The target antigen is unknown.

Regarding time point: baseline, week 1 (first vaccination visit). As for treatment: pre-vaccination baseline after standard-of-care therapy. This CDR3 is built from 16 residues. With 7 bases removed from V and 3 bases from J, the gap between germline ends came to 19 bases. The germline V gene encodes CDR1 LNHDA and CDR2 SQIVND (reference sequence). Sequencing used immunoSEQ multiplex PCR; TCRdb keeps in-frame clones, though not all of them. Of roughly 51,000 clones in the sample, about nine tenths are singletons; the top ten hold 2.4%. General study results and limits: There were vaccine-induced immune responses in roughly 92% of the patients.

The chain carries TRBV19 and TRBJ2-4; tentative D call: TRBD2 (7 bases). The source of this sequence is a man between 40 and 49 years old with glioma. Sequenced material: PBMCs, taken from a glioma patient treated with radiotherapy, temozolomide or both. DNA for the CDR3: TGTGCCAGTACCCGAGGGGGGGCGGATGGCAAAAACATTCAGTACTTC. Its translation is CASTRGGADGKNIQYF.